This entry lists 10 T cell receptor beta chains sequenced from one sample in a study of blood T cell repertoires in COVID-19. Sequenced by immunoSEQ multiplex PCR; TCRdb stores in-frame clones only, minus some. The sample has approximately 35,000 clones, 80% seen once. What was sequenced was peripheral blood. These receptors came from a man older than 75 with acute or convalescent COVID-19.

The CDR3 protein is CASSLVTTGLGAPLHF. The CDR3 nucleotides read TGTGCCAGCAGCTTGGTAACAACAGGGCTTGGGGCACCCCTCCACTTT. This sequence joins TRBV5-4 and TRBJ1-6; tentative D call: TRBD1 (6 bases). Trimming stripped 0 bases from V and 11 bases from J, with 18 bases between. Germline-derived CDR1 and CDR2 are SGHNT and YYREEE (reference sequence). This CDR3 comprises 16 residues.

This clone was seen ten or more times. This chain links TRBV30 with TRBJ1-6; 9 nucleotides agree with TRBD1. V shed 1 base, J shed 9 bases, and the junction held 4 bases outside the gene matches. The CDR3 is 14 residues long. Germline assignment: CDR1 GTSNPN and CDR2 SVGIG (reference sequence). The CDR3 loop is CAWSGDRGGSPLHF. CDR3 in DNA: TGTGCCTGGAGTGGTGACAGGGGGGGTTCACCCCTCCACTTT.

This clone was seen a single time. V and J are TRBV5-4 and TRBJ1-6, with D unclear. The CDR3 is 16 residues long. Germline V lookup: CDR1 SGHNT, CDR2 YYREEE (reference sequence). V lost 0 bases to trimming and J lost 7 bases, with 14 bases between them. The CDR3 nucleotides read TGTGCCAGCAGCTTGGGGAGGAGGAGACAAAATTCACCCCTCCACTTT. Translating it yields CASSLGRRRQNSPLHF.

The J gene is TRBJ1-1, the V gene TRBV29-1; the D gene is possibly TRBD1 (5 bases). The CDR3 runs to 14 residues. V was trimmed by 2 bases and J by 4 bases, leaving 14 bases between them. Germline V gene data show CDR1 as SQVTM and CDR2 as ANQGSEA. Here the CDR3 reads CSVEPGPGGTEAFF. The CDR3 DNA is TGCAGCGTTGAACCCGGCCCGGGGGGCACTGAAGCTTTCTTT.

This sequence joins TRBV7-2 and TRBJ1-4; a weak D match, TRBD1 (6 bases). V was trimmed by 6 bases and J by 7 bases, leaving 21 bases between them. Per germline, CDR1 SGHTA and CDR2 FQGNSA. The CDR3 is made up of 16 amino acids. CDR3 residues: CASSQNGRGWSEKLFF. The CDR3 nucleotides read TGTGCCAGCAGTCAAAATGGTAGGGGGTGGAGTGAAAAACTGTTTTTT.

This clone was counted between two and nine times. Here the CDR3 DNA reads TGTGCCAGTAGTATAAAGGGGGTGTATGGCAATCAGCCCCAGCATTTT. This translates into CASSIKGVYGNQPQHF. This rearrangement joins TRBV19 to TRBJ1-5; D may be TRBD1 (6 bases). The CDR3 has 16 amino acids. The V end lost 2 bases, the J end lost 2 bases, and 13 bases lay between the germline ends. Per the germline V gene, CDR1 is LNHDA and CDR2 is SQIVND (reference sequence).

The genes are TRBV18 and TRBJ2-6; TRBD2 matches 8 bases. There are 17 residues in the CDR3. With V trimmed by 6 bases and J by 3 bases, 10 bases remained unmatched. Germline V gene data show CDR1 as KGHSH and CDR2 as LQKENI. CDR3 DNA sequence: TGTGCCAGCTCCCCGGGACTAGAACTCTATGGGGCCAACGTCCTGACTTTC. Protein sequence: CASSPGLELYGANVLTF.

The V call is TRBV6-2 or TRBV6-3, the J call TRBJ2-1, with a tentative D call TRBD2 (6 bases). Between the trimmed V and J ends, which lost 4 bases and 5 bases, there was a span of 15 bases. Germline V gene lookup returns CDR1 MNHEY and CDR2 SVGEGT. The CDR3 runs 15 residues. In DNA, the CDR3 is TGTGCCAGCAGTTCCAAGCAACGGGGGAACAATGAGCAGTTCTTC. Amino acid sequence: CASSSKQRGNNEQFF.

V gene TRBV6-5 combines with J gene TRBJ1-1, with 7 bases aligning to TRBD1. Trimming cost V 5 bases and J 7 bases; bases outside gene matches: 13. This CDR3 comprises 15 residues. CDR1 is MNHEY and CDR2 is SVGAGI in the germline V gene. CDR3 amino acids: CASSRIRQGSREAFF. The DNA for the CDR3 is TGTGCCAGCAGTCGAATCCGACAGGGCTCTCGTGAAGCTTTCTTT.

This rearrangement joins TRBV5-4 to TRBJ1-2; D is ambiguous. Trimming pared 0 bases from V and 4 bases from J, leaving 4 bases between. This CDR3 has 12 residues. Germline assignment: CDR1 SGHNT and CDR2 YYREEE (reference sequence). The CDR3, as DNA: TGTGCCAGCAGCTTGGACTCCTATGGCTACACCTTC. Translated, it gives CASSLDSYGYTF.